This T cell receptor (beta chain) derives from a study of blood T cell repertoires in COVID-19. Study-level background: Spain, Italy and the United States supplied samples that represented acute and convalescent COVID-19. T cells, B-cell-depleted T cells, or PBMCs supplied cDNA or gDNA.

On this clone itself: A junction end diverges from the germline sequence, so it may reflect a read error.

Per the study methods: Reference gene primer amplification in the assay estimated nucleated cell counts. Profiled with immunoSEQ multiplex PCR; TCRdb holds only in-frame clones, not every one. That table gives V, J and clone size, and the DNA gave D and trimming. The sample holds around 150,000 clones, about 90% seen once. The clonotype originates from a man aged 45-60 years with active or convalescent COVID-19. The sample was peripheral blood.

In DNA, the CDR3 is TGTGCTAGCAGCCCGACAGGGAACCAAGAGACCCAGTACTTC. Translating it yields CASSPTGNQETQYF. The chain combines TRBV7-7 with TRBJ2-5; 7 bases are a match to TRBD1. The germline gives CDR1 SSHAT, CDR2 FNYEAQ (reference sequence). The CDR3 totals 14 residues.